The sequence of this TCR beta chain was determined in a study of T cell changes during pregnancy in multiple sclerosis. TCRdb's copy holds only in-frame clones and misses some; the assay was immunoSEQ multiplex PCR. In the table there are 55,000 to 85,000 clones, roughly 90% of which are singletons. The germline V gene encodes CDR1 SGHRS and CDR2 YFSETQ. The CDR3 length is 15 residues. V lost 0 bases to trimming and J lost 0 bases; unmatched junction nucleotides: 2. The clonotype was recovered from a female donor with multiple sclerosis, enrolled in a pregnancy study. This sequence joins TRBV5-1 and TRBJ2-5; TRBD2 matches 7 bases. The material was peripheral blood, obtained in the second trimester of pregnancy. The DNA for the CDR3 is TGCGCCAGCAGCTTGGACCGGGGGGACCAAGAGACCCAGTACTTC. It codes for CASSLDRGDQETQYF.